The 32 T cell receptor beta chains presented below share a single source sample, sequenced in a study of cytomegalovirus exposure and HLA in healthy donors. Primers: 60 Vbeta forward and 13 Jbeta reverse. Data came from immunoSEQ multiplex PCR; TCRdb stores just in-frame clones and leaves some out. The table includes roughly 180,000 clones, more than 65% detected once. The sequenced sample consisted of PBMCs. The receptors were sampled from a man under 40 in good health and CMV-seronegative.

This chain joins TRBV14 and TRBJ2-3, with D possibly being TRBD1 (6 bases). Trimming removed 0 bases from V and 7 bases from J, with 17 bases in between. From germline, CDR1 is SGHDN and CDR2 FVKESK. The CDR3 extends over 16 amino acids. The CDR3 loop reads CASSQDRGTSLNTQYF. The DNA of the CDR3 is TGTGCCAGCAGCCAAGATAGGGGGACGTCGTTAAATACGCAGTATTTT.

The chain links TRBV18 to TRBJ1-2, with 7 bases lining up with TRBD1. The germline gives CDR1 KGHSH, CDR2 LQKENI. This CDR3 comprises 13 residues. V was clipped by 3 bases and J by 7 bases; unmatched bases: 5. DNA of the CDR3: TGTGCCAGCTCACCGGACAGGTCCTCTGGCTACACCTTC. This codes for CASSPDRSSGYTF. The variable domain in full, with the rest retrieved from reference TRBV18 and TRBJ1-2, is NAGVMQNPRHLVRRRGQEARLRCSPMKGHSHVYWYRQLPEEGLKFMVYLQKENIIDESGMPKERFSAEFPKEGPSILRIQQVVRGDSAAYFCASSPDRSSGYTFGSGTRLTVV.

This clone is a singleton in its sample. The genes are TRBV18 and TRBJ2-1; D might be TRBD2 (5 bases). This CDR3 contains 11 residues. V lost 3 bases and J 8 bases, leaving 5 bases between the germline ends. CDR1 is KGHSH, CDR2 LQKENI, per germline. CDR3: CASSPGDEQFF. DNA for the CDR3: TGTGCCAGCTCACCCGGGGATGAGCAGTTCTTC.

The chain is built from TRBV6-1 and TRBJ1-4; 7 bases agree with TRBD1. The V segment lost 3 bases and the J segment 4 bases; nucleotides outside the gene matches: 14. Germline-derived CDR1 and CDR2 are MNHNS and SASEGT. The CDR3 is made up of 18 amino acids. The CDR3: CASSDGTVTLPFNEKLFF. The CDR3 nucleotides are TGTGCCAGCAGTGACGGGACAGTCACCTTACCGTTTAATGAAAAACTGTTTTTT.

The V and J genes are TRBV10-2 and TRBJ2-1; 9 nucleotides line up with TRBD2. CDR3 length: 14 amino acids. After removal of 7 bases from V and 3 bases from J, the junction contained 4 bases not matched to a gene. The germline V gene has CDR1 WSHSY and CDR2 SAAADI. The CDR3: CASIGLANYNEQFF. The CDR3 nucleotides read TGCGCCAGCATAGGACTAGCGAACTACAATGAGCAGTTCTTC.

The chain recombines TRBV15 with TRBJ2-1, with a tentative D call TRBD1 (6 bases). Looked up from germline, CDR1 is LNHNV and CDR2 is YYDKDF (reference sequence). V lost 0 bases, J lost 3 bases, and 9 bases lay in between. This CDR3 spans 15 amino acids. For the CDR3, the DNA is TGTGCCACCAGCAGAGAACAGGGAAGCTACAATGAGCAGTTCTTC. Translated: CATSREQGSYNEQFF.

The rearrangement uses TRBV6-1 and TRBJ1-2; 10 nucleotides agree with TRBD1. In germline, CDR1 is MNHNS, CDR2 SASEGT. V gave up 4 bases and J gave up 2 bases; unmatched junction bases: 4. This CDR3 contains 15 residues. CDR3 residues: CASSAGTGENYGYTF. CDR3 bases: TGTGCCAGCAGTGCCGGGACAGGGGAAAACTATGGCTACACCTTC.

This clone was picked up a small number of times. The chain uses TRBV28 and TRBJ2-7, with D unresolved. Trimming removed 3 bases from V and 4 bases from J, with 7 bases in between. Germline V gives CDR1 MDHEN, CDR2 SYDVKM. The CDR3 runs 12 residues. CDR3 sequence (DNA): TGTGCCAGCAGTTTCCGACTTTACGAGCAGTACTTC. It yields the protein CASSFRLYEQYF.

V and J are TRBV28 and TRBJ2-7; D remains ambiguous. CDR1 is MDHEN and CDR2 is SYDVKM in the germline V gene. Between the trimmed V and J ends, which lost 3 bases and 5 bases, there was a span of 14 bases. This CDR3 is 14 amino acids long. CDR3 coding DNA: TGTGCCAGCAGTTTTACGGGTTTATTCGACGAGCAGTACTTC. This codes for CASSFTGLFDEQYF. The entire variable domain, with the rest obtained from reference TRBV28 and TRBJ2-7, is as follows: DVKVTQSSRYLVKRTGEKVFLECVQDMDHENMFWYRQDPGLGLRLIYFSYDVKMKEKGDIPEGYSVSREKKERFSLILESASTNQTSMYLCASSFTGLFDEQYFGPGTRLTVT.

This sequence joins TRBV19 and TRBJ2-1; D perhaps matches TRBD1 (8 bases). V dropped 11 bases and J dropped 7 bases, with 18 bases sitting between them. The CDR3 runs to 13 residues. CDR1 and CDR2 (germline): LNHDA, SQIVND (reference sequence). The CDR3 bases are TGTGCCGTCGGGAGGACAGGGCCTAATGAGCAGTTCTTC. Translation: CAVGRTGPNEQFF. Based on the CDR3 plus reference TRBV19 and TRBJ2-1, the full variable domain is DGGITQSPKYLFRKEGQNVTLSCEQNLNHDAMYWYRQDPGQGLRLIYYSQIVNDFQKGDIAEGYSVSREKKESFPLTVTSAQKNPTAFYLCAVGRTGPNEQFFGPGTRLTVL.

V gene TRBV6-5 combines with J gene TRBJ2-5; TRBD1 aligns across 8 bases. The CDR3 runs to 16 residues. Per the germline V gene, CDR1 is MNHEY and CDR2 is SVGAGI. V trimming: 2 bases; J trimming: 6 bases; junction bases outside the gene matches: 11. DNA for the CDR3: TGTGCCAGCAGTTACGTAGGACAGGGTAACAAGCAGACCCAGTACTTC. Encoded protein: CASSYVGQGNKQTQYF.

The J gene is TRBJ1-2, the V gene TRBV28; unclear D gene. This CDR3 spans 15 amino acids. Between the trimmed V and J ends, which lost 1 base and 8 bases, there was a span of 17 bases. Per germline, CDR1 MDHEN and CDR2 SYDVKM. The CDR3 coding sequence is TGTGCCAGCAGTTTATCCGTCCAGAGGCTGGTCGGCTACACCTTC. It specifies CASSLSVQRLVGYTF.

For this clone: This specimen includes other DNA sequences encoding the same CDR3. V and J are TRBV28 and TRBJ1-2; maybe TRBD1 (5 bases). The V gene lost 3 bases and the J gene lost 3 bases, with 5 bases spanning the gap. The CDR3 length is 12 residues. Germline values: CDR1 MDHEN, CDR2 SYDVKM. CDR3 loop: CASSLTDYGYTF. CDR3 in DNA: TGTGCCAGCAGTTTGACAGACTATGGCTACACCTTC.

V is TRBV13 and J is TRBJ2-1; D is perhaps TRBD2 (6 bases). Trimming took 2 bases from V and 2 from J, leaving 13 bases between them. The length of the CDR3 is 16 residues. The germline CDR1 and CDR2 sequences are PRHDT and FYEKMQ (reference sequence). As DNA, the CDR3 is TGTGCCAGCAGCTTAAGGGGTGGCGGGACCTACAATGAGCAGTTCTTC. Its protein product is CASSLRGGGTYNEQFF.

The genes are TRBV6-5 and TRBJ1-5; no firm D call. Trimming cost V 0 bases and J 2 bases, with 8 bases left between them. This CDR3 spans 15 amino acids. Germline assignment: CDR1 MNHEY and CDR2 SVGAGI. The CDR3: CASSYSRFGNQPQHF. The CDR3 DNA reads TGTGCCAGCAGTTACTCGAGGTTCGGCAATCAGCCCCAGCATTTT.

The chain joins TRBV30 to TRBJ2-4; TRBD2 matches at 7 bases. The CDR3 runs to 14 residues. V lost 2 bases, J lost 3 bases, and 4 bases stayed unmatched. Germline CDR1 is GTSNPN and CDR2 is SVGIG (reference sequence). This CDR3 is CAWSPGDYKNIQYF. CDR3 in DNA: TGTGCCTGGAGTCCGGGGGACTACAAAAACATTCAGTACTTC.

This clone was detected only once. Its ends do not fully match the called genes, so a read error is possible. The chain recombines TRBV10-3 with TRBJ1-6, with a weak D call TRBD1 (6 bases). There are 13 residues in the CDR3. Germline CDR1 is ENHRY and CDR2 is SYGVKD. In DNA form, the CDR3 reads TGTGCCATCAGTGAGTCCGATTATGGACAGATGGGGTTT. Translated: CAISESDYGQMGF.

This rearrangement joins TRBV4-3 to TRBJ2-7; TRBD2 matches 9 bases. The V segment lost 4 bases and the J segment 4 bases; nucleotides outside the gene matches: 8. Germline CDR1 is LGHNA and CDR2 is YSLEER. This CDR3 has 15 amino acids. The CDR3 DNA reads as TGCGCCAGCAGCCTGGAGCTTAGCGGGAGTTACGAGCAGTACTTC. Its protein product is CASSLELSGSYEQYF.

The chain couples TRBV5-1 to TRBJ1-2, with D hard to call. The V gene's germline CDR1 is SGHRS and CDR2 YFSETQ. The CDR3 runs 14 residues. V was shortened by 0 bases and J by 6 bases, with 12 bases between the two germline ends. The CDR3 region has the DNA TGCGCCAGCAGCTTGGACGTCTACGCGGATGGCTACACCTTC. This gives the protein CASSLDVYADGYTF.

The V and J genes are TRBV9 and TRBJ2-7, with a weak D call TRBD1 (5 bases). V lost 0 bases, J lost 4 bases, and 11 bases lay in between. Germline values: CDR1 SGDLS, CDR2 YYNGEE. The CDR3 sequence is 14 residues long. The CDR3 region has the DNA TGTGCCAGCAGCGTAGAGGCAGGGAAGTACGAGCAGTACTTC. It translates to CASSVEAGKYEQYF.

This rearrangement joins TRBV5-6 to TRBJ2-7; 15 bases are a match to TRBD2. The CDR3 covers 17 residues. The V gene's germline CDR1 is SGHDT and CDR2 YYEEEE. V was pared by 4 bases and J by 3 bases, with 8 bases of the junction left unmatched. CDR3 in amino acids: CASSPGLAGGVFYEQYF. DNA of the CDR3: TGTGCCAGCAGCCCGGGACTAGCGGGAGGTGTCTTCTACGAGCAGTACTTC.

This chain connects TRBV14 to TRBJ2-1; D is perhaps TRBD2 (6 bases). The CDR3 runs to 13 residues. Trimming removed 0 bases at V and 12 bases at J, with 12 bases between. Germline CDR1 reads SGHDN; CDR2 reads FVKESK. CDR3 in amino acids: CASSQDVGGWQFF. The CDR3 nucleotides read TGTGCCAGCAGCCAAGATGTGGGGGGATGGCAGTTCTTC.

The J gene is TRBJ2-7, the V gene TRBV10-3; 9 nucleotides line up with TRBD1. This CDR3 has 14 amino acids. The V and J ends lost 6 bases and 5 bases, in that order; junction bases with no gene match: 8. The germline V gene has CDR1 ENHRY and CDR2 SYGVKD. Here the CDR3 reads CAIRKGTGWHEQYF. The CDR3 coding sequence is TGTGCCATCAGAAAGGGGACAGGGTGGCACGAGCAGTACTTC.

The chain combines TRBV7-3 with TRBJ2-5; D may be TRBD2 (5 bases). This CDR3 contains 15 residues. The V gene's germline CDR1 is SGHTA and CDR2 FQGTGA. V was cut by 1 base and J by 3 bases, with 12 bases left in between. CDR3 coding DNA: TGTGCCAGCAGCTTAATCAGCGGACCAAAAGAGACCCAGTACTTC. It translates to CASSLISGPKETQYF.

V usage is TRBV2 and J usage is TRBJ1-5; the D is unclear. The CDR3 spans 13 residues. Between the trimmed V and J ends, which lost 4 bases and 2 bases, there was a span of 6 bases. Germline V gene data show CDR1 as SNHLY and CDR2 as FYNNEI. This CDR3 is CASSAPGNQPQHF. The DNA of the CDR3 is TGTGCCAGCAGTGCTCCAGGCAATCAGCCCCAGCATTTT. The variable domain in full, completed from reference TRBV2 and TRBJ1-5, reads EPEVTQTPSHQVTQMGQEVILRCVPISNHLYFYWYRQILGQKVEFLVSFYNNEISEKSEIFDDQFSVERPDGSNFTLKIRSTKLEDSAMYFCASSAPGNQPQHFGDGTRLSIL.

The chain recombines TRBV30 with TRBJ1-5; 7 bases are shared with TRBD1. V was clipped by 2 bases and J by 2 bases; unmatched bases: 3. Per the germline V gene, CDR1 is GTSNPN and CDR2 is SVGIG (reference sequence). The length of the CDR3 is 14 residues. The CDR3 bases are TGTGCCTGGAGTACGACAGGGCGCAATCAGCCCCAGCATTTT. Its translation is CAWSTTGRNQPQHF.

The chain couples TRBV18 to TRBJ2-5; D gene unclear. The V gene's germline CDR1 is KGHSH and CDR2 LQKENI. V was cut by 0 bases and J by 5 bases, with 4 bases left in between. The CDR3 spans 12 residues. This chain's CDR3 is CASSPPSETQYF. CDR3 nucleotide sequence: TGTGCCAGCTCACCACCGAGCGAGACCCAGTACTTC.

V is TRBV9 and J is TRBJ1-1, with TRBD1 identical over 8 bases. Germline CDR1 SGDLS, CDR2 YYNGEE. V gave up 0 bases and J gave up 3 bases; unmatched junction bases: 10. The CDR3 totals 17 residues. The CDR3 region is CASSVARGQEQHTEAFF. The CDR3 bases are TGTGCCAGCAGCGTAGCACGGGGACAGGAGCAACACACTGAAGCTTTCTTT.

The rearrangement joins TRBV5-1 to TRBJ2-5, with TRBD2 identical over 10 bases. The J segment lost 1 base and the V segment lost 2 bases, leaving 2 bases of the junction unmatched. The germline CDR1 and CDR2 sequences are SGHRS and YFSETQ. The CDR3 totals 15 residues. The CDR3 here is CASSFSGGIQETQYF. For the CDR3, the DNA is TGCGCCAGCAGCTTTAGCGGGGGGATCCAAGAGACCCAGTACTTC.

The chain joins TRBV13 to TRBJ2-7; 8 nucleotides agree with TRBD1. V lost 5 bases, J lost 3 bases, and 6 bases stayed unmatched. Germline V gene sequence: CDR1 PRHDT, CDR2 FYEKMQ (reference sequence). This CDR3 is built from 14 residues. The CDR3 sequence is CASSPQGGDYEQYF. The DNA for the CDR3 is TGTGCCAGCAGCCCACAGGGGGGTGACTACGAGCAGTACTTC. Combining the CDR3 with reference TRBV13 and TRBJ2-7 gives the whole variable domain AAGVIQSPRHLIKEKRETATLKCYPIPRHDTVYWYQQGPGQDPQFLISFYEKMQSDKGSIPDRFSAQQFSDYHSELNMSSLELGDSALYFCASSPQGGDYEQYFGPGTRLTVT.

The V call is TRBV7-3, the J call TRBJ1-1, with TRBD1 identical over 10 bases. The CDR3 has 15 amino acids. Per the germline V gene, CDR1 is SGHTA and CDR2 is FQGTGA. V gave up 4 bases and J gave up 11 bases; unmatched junction bases: 13. The CDR3 DNA reads as TGTGCCAGCAGCTCGACCCCGGGGACAGGGGAGAAGGCTTTCTTT. Residues: CASSSTPGTGEKAFF.

The V gene is TRBV5-1, the J gene TRBJ2-7; 9 nucleotides agree with TRBD1. CDR1 and CDR2 (germline): SGHRS, YFSETQ. The trim removed 0 bases at V and 1 base at J, leaving 11 bases unmatched. The CDR3 covers 18 residues. The CDR3 sequence: CASSLGGQGNPLSYEQYF. The CDR3 coding sequence is TGCGCCAGCAGCTTGGGGGGACAGGGCAATCCCCTTTCCTACGAGCAGTACTTC.